This T cell receptor beta chain was documented in a study of cytomegalovirus exposure and HLA in healthy donors. Study summary: The study placed approximately 80% of its 398 genotyped donors in the Caucasian-associated ancestry cluster. Study-wide findings and caveats: Specificity of a few CMV-associated chains for CMV antigens was verified in vitro. Reportedly, diagnosis of cytomegalovirus status by the classifier showed high specificity and sensitivity.

Germline values: CDR1 LNHNV, CDR2 YYDKDF (reference sequence). Germline trimming cut 1 base from V and 2 bases from J; bases unmatched to any gene: 8. The CDR3 runs 16 residues. The PCR ran on 60 Vbeta and 13 Jbeta primers. Produced via immunoSEQ multiplex PCR; TCRdb's table is partial and in-frame only. This sample has around 70,000 clones; around 75% occur once, and the top ten carry roughly 12%. On this clone: Antigen specificity is unknown.

The chain uses TRBV15 and TRBJ2-7, with TRBD2 identical over 7 bases. Sequenced sample: PBMCs. The TCR was taken from a man between 70 and 80 years old in good health and CMV-seronegative. DNA of the CDR3: TGTGCCACCAGCAGAGCTGGTGAACTAGCGACCTACGAGCAGTACTTC. Translated: CATSRAGELATYEQYF.